Listed here are 20 T cell receptor beta chains from one sample, sequenced in a study of T cell responses to AZD1222 COVID-19 vaccine (dated by TCRdb to the early 2020s). The sample's time point label, in plain terms: about 28 days (+/-7) after the second vaccine dose. Library preparation employed the immunoSEQ multiplex PCR assay. In TCRdb, the immuneACCESS table is reduced to in-frame sequences with V and J assigned. These tables do not hold every clone; where another copy was compared, an unresolved V gene accounts for under half, and the others remain unexplained. The sample table contains 150,000 to 200,000 clones; only one count was recorded for approximately 94% of them. The ten largest clones represent about 1.5% of the sample. The material was peripheral blood, obtained 28 days after the second AZD1222 dose. Every receptor here comes from an adult who received the AZD1222 COVID-19 vaccine.

The V gene is TRBV3-1 (or the pseudogene TRBV3-2), the J gene TRBJ2-7, with D unresolved. The CDR3 runs 12 residues. The V gene's germline CDR1 is LGHDT and CDR2 YNNKEL (reference sequence). The V end lost 3 bases, the J end lost 7 bases, and 10 bases lay between the germline ends. As DNA, the CDR3 is TGTGCCAGCAGCCAGTTCTTGGGGGAGCAGTACTTC. It translates to CASSQFLGEQYF.

This clone was seen just once. The chain recombines TRBV28 with TRBJ1-4; no reliable D call. The length of the CDR3 is 14 residues. V was trimmed by 6 bases and J by 6 bases, leaving 14 bases between them. The germline V gene has CDR1 MDHEN and CDR2 SYDVKM. CDR3 sequence (DNA): TGTGCCAGCAGCATGCGGGGTTTCCATGAAAAACTGTTTTTT. It is translated as CASSMRGFHEKLFF. The full variable domain, with the rest looked up from reference TRBV28 and TRBJ1-4, is DVKVTQSSRYLVKRTGEKVFLECVQDMDHENMFWYRQDPGLGLRLIYFSYDVKMKEKGDIPEGYSVSREKKERFSLILESASTNQTSMYLCASSMRGFHEKLFFGSGTQLSVL.

The chain uses TRBV19 and TRBJ1-4, with unresolved D. V was clipped by 3 bases and J by 6 bases, with 8 bases between them. The germline V gene encodes CDR1 LNHDA and CDR2 SQIVND (reference sequence). This CDR3 spans 13 amino acids. The CDR3 bases are TGTGCCAGTAGTATTCTACAAGATGAAAAACTGTTTTTT. Residues: CASSILQDEKLFF.

The chain recombines TRBV12-3 or TRBV12-4 with TRBJ1-2; possibly TRBD1 for D (5 bases). The V gene lost 7 bases and the J gene lost 4 bases, with 10 bases spanning the gap. This CDR3 comprises 12 residues. This chain's CDR3 is CASNEGTYGYTF. The CDR3 nucleotides read TGTGCCAGCAACGAAGGGACCTATGGCTACACCTTC.

The CDR3 here is CATASGSGSGDSTDTQYF. In nucleotides, the CDR3 is TGTGCCACCGCATCAGGTAGCGGGTCGGGCGATAGCACAGATACGCAGTATTTT. The J gene is TRBJ2-3, the V gene TRBV24-1, with TRBD2 identical over 7 bases. From germline, CDR1 is KGHDR and CDR2 SFDVKD. The V and J ends lost 9 bases and 0 bases, in that order; junction bases with no gene match: 17. The CDR3 contains 18 residues.

The chain recombines TRBV3-1 (or the pseudogene TRBV3-2) with TRBJ1-2; the match to TRBD1 covers 9 bases. The V gene's germline CDR1 is LGHDT and CDR2 YNNKEL (reference sequence). Trimming removed 6 bases from V and 2 bases from J; junction bases left unmatched: 7. The CDR3 is 15 residues long. The CDR3 loop is CASSPGTGINYGYTF. CDR3 bases: TGTGCCAGCAGTCCCGGGACAGGGATCAACTATGGCTACACCTTC.

The CDR3 region has the DNA TGTGCCTGGAGCTTACCCGGGACTCAGGCGGCGGCTTTCTTT. Its translation is CAWSLPGTQAAAFF. This chain uses TRBV30 with TRBJ1-1; possible D gene TRBD1, 5 bases. The CDR3 covers 14 residues. Germline values: CDR1 GTSNPN, CDR2 SVGIG (reference sequence). Trimming cost V 3 bases and J 11 bases, with 22 bases left between them. The whole variable domain, filled in from reference TRBV30 and TRBJ1-1, reads SQTIHQWPATLVQPVGSPLSLECTVEGTSNPNLYWYRQAAGRGLQLLFYSVGIGQISSEVPQNLSASRPQDRQFILSSKKLLLSDSGFYLCAWSLPGTQAAAFFGQGTRLTVV.

This chain uses TRBV4-2 with TRBJ2-1; 9 bases agree with TRBD2. Germline assignment: CDR1 LGHNA and CDR2 YNFKEQ. This CDR3 region has 17 residues. The V segment lost 4 bases and the J segment 9 bases; nucleotides outside the gene matches: 16. In DNA form, the CDR3 reads TGTGCCAGCAGCCCCTCCCCGGCAGCGGGAGGACTTTCTGAGCAGTTCTTC. Encoded protein: CASSPSPAAGGLSEQFF.

In this sample, this clone turned up once. This chain connects TRBV29-1 to TRBJ1-4; D ambiguous. V was cut by 7 bases and J by 14 bases, with 17 bases left in between. The germline CDR1 and CDR2 sequences are SQVTM and ANQGSEA. This CDR3 region has 11 residues. The CDR3 sequence is CSGVSSLGLFF. The CDR3 region has the DNA TGCAGCGGTGTGTCTTCTCTGGGGCTGTTTTTT.

This chain joins TRBV9 and TRBJ2-7; D is undetermined. V lost 0 bases to trimming and J lost 0 bases, with 7 bases between them. Germline V gene lookup returns CDR1 SGDLS and CDR2 YYNGEE. The CDR3 spans 14 residues. CDR3 loop: CASSVGGSSYEQYF. The CDR3 DNA follows: TGTGCCAGCAGCGTAGGTGGTAGCTCCTACGAGCAGTACTTC.

This clone has a handful of counts. This sequence joins TRBV30 and TRBJ1-6; D is uncertain. Deletions cut 4 bases from V and 13 bases from J, with 11 bases between. Germline V gene data show CDR1 as GTSNPN and CDR2 as SVGIG (reference sequence). The CDR3 extends over 11 amino acids. In nucleotides, the CDR3 is TGTGCCTGGACAGTGCTGGGGCCCCTCCACTTT. This sequence encodes CAWTVLGPLHF.

This clone was observed once. The V call is TRBV2, the J call TRBJ2-5, with 11 nucleotides matching TRBD1. After removal of 6 bases from V and 5 bases from J, the junction contained 5 bases not matched to a gene. This CDR3 has 14 residues. Germline V gives CDR1 SNHLY, CDR2 FYNNEI. The chain's CDR3 is CASSRDRGFETQYF. CDR3 coding DNA: TGTGCCAGCAGCCGGGACAGGGGGTTCGAGACCCAGTACTTC.

This clone appeared once. The rearrangement joins TRBV28 to TRBJ1-1; D gene uncertain. The CDR3 runs to 15 residues. The V gene's germline CDR1 is MDHEN and CDR2 SYDVKM. Trimming took 2 bases from V and 6 from J, leaving 16 bases between them. Written as DNA, the CDR3 is TGTGCCAGCAGTTTACACATTCGGGTAACGGCTGAAGCTTTCTTT. Protein product: CASSLHIRVTAEAFF.

The chain has TRBV11-1 and TRBJ1-1; D is unclear. This CDR3 contains 14 residues. Trimming left V 0 bases short and J 5 bases short, with 10 bases between. Germline CDR1 SGHAT, CDR2 FQDESV (reference sequence). CDR3: CASSLAGSTTEAFF. For the CDR3, the DNA is TGTGCCAGCAGCTTAGCCGGGAGTACGACTGAAGCTTTCTTT.

In DNA, the CDR3 is TGTGCCAGCAGCCCAGGGTTTCAAGGAAACACCATATATTTT. It specifies CASSPGFQGNTIYF. The rearrangement joins TRBV11-2 to TRBJ1-3, with D possibly TRBD1 on 5 matching bases. Germline assignment: CDR1 SGHAT and CDR2 FQNNGV. Trimming took 5 bases from V and 4 from J, leaving 12 bases between them. There are 14 residues in the CDR3.

The gene calls are TRBV28 and TRBJ1-5, with TRBD1 as a possible D gene (6 bases). V was clipped by 6 bases and J by 4 bases, with 19 bases between them. The germline V gene has CDR1 MDHEN and CDR2 SYDVKM. There are 16 residues in the CDR3. The DNA of the CDR3 is TGTGCCAGCAGGCACGATGGCAGGGGATTGAATCAGCCCCAGCATTTT. Protein: CASRHDGRGLNQPQHF.

The chain combines TRBV13 with TRBJ1-3; D is ambiguous. CDR1 is PRHDT and CDR2 is FYEKMQ in the germline V gene (reference sequence). This CDR3 is 15 amino acids long. V shed 4 bases and J shed 2 bases, with 12 bases lying between them. CDR3 bases: TGTGCCAGCAGCTCCTTCGGGCTTCCTGGAAACACCATATATTTT. It translates to CASSSFGLPGNTIYF.

J is TRBJ1-1 and V is TRBV27; 7 bases fit TRBD1. This CDR3 spans 12 amino acids. The germline CDR1 and CDR2 sequences are MNHEY and SMNVEV (reference sequence). After removal of 9 bases from V and 4 bases from J, the junction contained 5 bases not matched to a gene. The CDR3 coding sequence is TGTGCCAGTACAGGGGTTGGCACTGAAGCTTTCTTT. As protein: CASTGVGTEAFF.

The chain links TRBV5-6 to TRBJ2-1; D uncertain. CDR1 is SGHDT and CDR2 is YYEEEE in the germline V gene. The CDR3 is 12 residues long. V was shortened by 1 base and J by 10 bases, with 9 bases between the two germline ends. The CDR3 protein is CASSLSEREQFF. The DNA for the CDR3 is TGTGCCAGCAGCTTGTCGGAGAGGGAGCAGTTCTTC.

The chain employs TRBV6-5 and TRBJ2-7; 8 nucleotides agree with TRBD2. CDR3 length: 16 amino acids. The V gene end was trimmed by 4 bases and the J gene end by 1 base; junction bases not matched to a gene: 9. CDR1 and CDR2 from the germline V gene are MNHEY and SVGAGI. Written as DNA, the CDR3 is TGTGCCAGCAGTTCCATCCTTGGGACTAGTTCCTACGAGCAGTACTTC. Amino acids: CASSSILGTSSYEQYF.